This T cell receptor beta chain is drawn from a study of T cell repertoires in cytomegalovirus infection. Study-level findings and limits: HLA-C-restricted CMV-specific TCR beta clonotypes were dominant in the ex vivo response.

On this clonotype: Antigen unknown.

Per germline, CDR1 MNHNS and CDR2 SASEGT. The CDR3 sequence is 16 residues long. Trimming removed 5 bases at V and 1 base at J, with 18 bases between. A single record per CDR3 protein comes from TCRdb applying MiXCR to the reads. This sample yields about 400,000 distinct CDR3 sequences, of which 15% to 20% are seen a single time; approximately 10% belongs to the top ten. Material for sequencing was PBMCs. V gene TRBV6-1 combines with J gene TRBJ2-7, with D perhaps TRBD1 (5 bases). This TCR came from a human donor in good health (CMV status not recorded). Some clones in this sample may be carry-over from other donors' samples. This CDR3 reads CASSTRTSIKSYEQYF. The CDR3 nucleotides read TGTGCCAGCAGTACCAGGACAAGTATCAAATCCTACGAGCAGTACTTC.